This T cell receptor beta chain was obtained from a study of glioma-infiltrating T cells. At the level of the study: Low-grade gliomas were grade II; glioblastomas were grade IV at initial diagnosis. Sequencing aimed for about 4- to 10-fold coverage of about a million peripheral T cells.

A word on this clonotype: No antigen is known for it. A single base separates this from a much larger clone, so it may be a read error.

Study-wide results and caveats: Tissue-blood divergence was below expectation in non-neoplastic patients, above in gliomas.

Amplification of TCR alpha and beta CDR3 regions from RNA used iRepertoire nested multiplex PCR. Tissue mRNA or PBMC total RNA, about 90-400 ng, went into one-step reverse transcription and amplification. TCRdb fed the multiplex PCR reads into MiXCR, producing one record per CDR3 protein. The table includes a few hundred thousand distinct CDR3 sequences, 41% detected once. The CDR3 contains 15 residues. In germline, CDR1 is SNHLY, CDR2 FYNNEI. With 5 bases removed from V and 0 bases from J, the gap between germline ends came to 11 bases. The sequencing sample was made of glioma tissue, nonneoplastic brain tissue, or PBMCs (not recorded which). This receptor was identified in a human donor with low-grade glioma or glioblastoma, undergoing nonglioma brain surgery, or in good health (not recorded which). This chain links TRBV2 with TRBJ1-3, with D unresolved. The CDR3: CASSSKEGSGNTIYF. CDR3 nucleotide sequence: TGTGCCAGCAGTTCCAAGGAGGGCTCTGGAAACACCATATATTTT.